The 20 T cell receptor beta chains given below trace back to one sample, sequenced in a study of metastatic and nonmetastatic thyroid tumors. Each patient went into thyroid surgery without having received any treatment. With MiXCR, TCRdb called clones anew from the PCR reads. The table lists about 60,000 clones, about 17% of them singletons. The sample taken for sequencing was blood. These receptors were obtained from a male donor with papillary thyroid cancer or a benign thyroid nodule (not recorded which). Some clones in this sample may be carry-over from other donors' samples.

This clone was seen ten or more times. This chain connects TRBV29-1 to TRBJ2-3, with D perhaps assigned TRBD1 or TRBD2 (5 bases each). This CDR3 is 10 amino acids long. CDR1 and CDR2 from the germline V gene are SQVTM and ANQGSEA. The germline V and J ends were trimmed by 8 bases and 13 bases, with 16 bases remaining between them. CDR3 in amino acids: CSPRGREKYF. DNA of the CDR3: TGCAGCCCCCGGGGCCGAGAGAAGTATTTT.

This clone came up a few times. The V call is TRBV5-6, the J call TRBJ1-2; 7 nucleotides match TRBD1. Trimming took 4 bases from V and 2 from J; bases not matched to a gene: 2. Germline CDR1 is SGHDT and CDR2 is YYEEEE. The CDR3 runs 13 residues. The DNA of the CDR3 is TGTGCCAGCAGCCAGGACAGGAACTATGGCTACACCTTC. Its translation is CASSQDRNYGYTF.

This clone was detected many times. The gene calls are TRBV6-5 and TRBJ2-7; either TRBD1 or TRBD2 may fit D (5 bases each). This CDR3 contains 15 residues. Per the germline V gene, CDR1 is MNHEY and CDR2 is SVGAGI. V was shortened by 2 bases and J by 0 bases, with 11 bases between the two germline ends. CDR3 sequence reads: CASSYISGHSYEQYF. In DNA form, the CDR3 reads TGTGCCAGCAGTTACATTTCGGGGCACTCCTACGAGCAGTACTTC.

The chain uses TRBV20-1 and TRBJ2-7; 7 nucleotides agree with TRBD2. The CDR3 has 14 residues. CDR1 is DFQATT and CDR2 is SNEGSKA in the germline V gene (reference sequence). The V segment lost 2 bases and the J segment 1 base; nucleotides outside the gene matches: 5. CDR3 nucleotides: TGCAGTGCTAGACGCTCTAGCGGTTCCTACGAGCAGTACTTC. Amino acid sequence: CSARRSSGSYEQYF.

This clone was recorded at least ten times. The rearrangement joins TRBV15 to TRBJ2-5, with D possibly being TRBD1 (6 bases). The CDR3 loop spans 13 amino acids. Germline V CDR1 and CDR2: LNHNV, YYDKDF (reference sequence). Between the trimmed V and J ends, which lost 8 bases and 3 bases, there was a span of 13 bases. The CDR3 DNA follows: TGTGCCACCCAAGGGGGTGTTAAAGAGACCCAGTACTTC. This codes for CATQGGVKETQYF.

In this sample, this clone turned up many times. Written as DNA, the CDR3 is TGTGCCAGCAGTTTTGGGTTTAGGTACGAGCAGTACTTC. Amino acids: CASSFGFRYEQYF. This chain joins TRBV28 and TRBJ2-7; the D is unclear. The CDR3 runs to 13 residues. V was pared by 3 bases and J by 4 bases, with 10 bases between. Germline-derived CDR1 and CDR2 are MDHEN and SYDVKM.

Only a few counts were recorded for this clone. At one boundary the junction diverges from the germline segment, which might be a read error. The rearrangement links TRBV19 to TRBJ2-4; perhaps TRBD1 as D (5 bases). This CDR3 has 15 amino acids. Germline CDR1 and CDR2: LNHDA and SQIVND (reference sequence). Here the CDR3 reads CASSSQGTDKNIKYF. CDR3 DNA: TGTGCCAGTAGTTCGCAGGGTACAGACAAAAACATTAAGTACTTC.

This clone appeared a few times. The CDR3 coding sequence is TGTGCCAGCAGTTTACTCAGTGAGCCTGTTAACTATGGCTACACCTTC. Protein product: CASSLLSEPVNYGYTF. The V and J genes are TRBV28 and TRBJ1-2; D is ambiguous. V lost 2 bases, J lost 1 base, and 14 bases lay in between. Per germline, CDR1 MDHEN and CDR2 SYDVKM. This CDR3 has 16 amino acids.

This clone was seen at least ten times. The chain joins TRBV19 to TRBJ2-2; maybe TRBD2 (5 bases). Germline loops: CDR1 LNHDA, CDR2 SQIVND (reference sequence). V was shortened by 6 bases and J by 7 bases, with 9 bases between the two germline ends. The CDR3 is 12 amino acids. Here the CDR3 reads CASSLRGGELFF. The CDR3 DNA is TGTGCCAGTAGCCTACGGGGCGGGGAGCTGTTTTTT.

This clone has ten or more counts. The chain links TRBV12-3 or TRBV12-4 to TRBJ1-3; D remains ambiguous. CDR3 size: 12 residues. V lost 2 bases, J lost 7 bases, and 6 bases lay in between. The CDR3 region has the DNA TGTGCCAGCAGTTTAAAGACGAACACCATATATTTT. This translates into CASSLKTNTIYF.

This clone has a count of ten or more. This sequence joins TRBV4-2 and TRBJ2-7, with 10 bases that match TRBD2. CDR1 is LGHNA and CDR2 is YNFKEQ in the germline V gene. After removal of 0 bases from V and 4 bases from J, the junction contained 3 bases not matched to a gene. CDR3 length: 15 residues. CDR3 loop: CASSQEEREGYEQYV. The CDR3 bases are TGTGCCAGCAGCCAAGAGGAGCGGGAGGGGTACGAGCAGTACGTC.

This clone was recorded many times. This sequence joins TRBV19 and TRBJ2-1; D is perhaps TRBD2 (6 bases). The CDR3 covers 14 residues. Germline-derived CDR1 and CDR2 are LNHDA and SQIVND (reference sequence). V dropped 5 bases and J dropped 8 bases, with 16 bases sitting between them. The CDR3 nucleotides are TGTGCCAGTAGTCCTGGGCGACTAGTCGATGAGCAGTTCTTC. Translating it yields CASSPGRLVDEQFF.

This clone was seen at least ten times. The chain is built from TRBV30 and TRBJ1-5, with 8 bases that match TRBD1. The V gene end was trimmed by 5 bases and the J gene end by 0 bases; junction bases not matched to a gene: 9. The germline V gene encodes CDR1 GTSNPN and CDR2 SVGIG (reference sequence). The CDR3 consists of 16 residues. CDR3 sequence (DNA): TGTGCCTGGGCCGACAGGGGCCGAGGTAGCAATCAGCCCCAGCATTTT. Protein product: CAWADRGRGSNQPQHF.

This clone showed up just a few times. The chain combines TRBV30 with TRBJ2-2, with D possibly matching TRBD1 (5 bases). Germline-derived CDR1 and CDR2 are GTSNPN and SVGIG (reference sequence). V gave up 0 bases and J gave up 8 bases, with 19 bases separating them. This CDR3 region has 16 residues. CDR3 coding DNA: TGTGCCTGGAGTGTATGGGGCTCGGTGGGGTCGGGGGAGCTGTTTTTT. Translating gives CAWSVWGSVGSGELFF.

A note on this clone: A read error may produce the germline difference seen at one junction end. The chain links TRBV6-1 to TRBJ2-5, with D possibly being TRBD1 or TRBD2 (5 bases each). The CDR3 length is 17 residues. The germline gives CDR1 MNHNS, CDR2 SASEGT. The CDR3 DNA is TGTGCCAGCAGTATGAGTCCCATTTCCGGGACCGGGGAGACCAAGTACTTC. It specifies CASSMSPISGTGETKYF.

The table lists this clone with many counts. This CDR3 reads CASSAPRGETIETQYF. The DNA of the CDR3 is TGTGCCAGCAGCGCACCTCGAGGAGAAACTATAGAGACCCAGTACTTC. The chain recombines TRBV9 with TRBJ2-5; D uncertain. CDR1 SGDLS and CDR2 YYNGEE come from the germline V gene. The CDR3 loop spans 16 amino acids. Trimming removed 3 bases at V and 4 bases at J, with 19 bases between.

About this clone: Being one base from a much bigger clone, this may be a read error. The genes are TRBV18 and TRBJ2-3, with 7 bases fitting TRBD2. CDR1 and CDR2 (germline): KGHSH, LQKENI. This CDR3 spans 15 amino acids. J was trimmed by 4 bases and V by 8 bases; bases with no gene match: 12. The CDR3: CASPRGTIESDTQYF. In DNA, the CDR3 is TGTGCCAGCCCCCGGGGGACTATTGAATCAGATACGCAGTATTTT.

In this sample, this clone turned up many times. V gene TRBV2 combines with J gene TRBJ2-2, with TRBD1 matching over 8 bases. Germline V lookup: CDR1 SNHLY, CDR2 FYNNEI. After removal of 6 bases from V and 6 bases from J, the junction contained 9 bases not matched to a gene. This CDR3 contains 15 residues. The DNA of the CDR3 is TGTGCCAGCAGCTGGGACAGGTTTAATTCCGGGGAGCTGTTTTTT. This codes for CASSWDRFNSGELFF.

At least ten counts were recorded for this clone. The chain joins TRBV29-1 to TRBJ1-2, with TRBD1 as a possible D gene (5 bases). The CDR3 contains 13 residues. Germline CDR1 is SQVTM and CDR2 is ANQGSEA. V dropped 5 bases and J dropped 4 bases, with 14 bases sitting between them. The chain's CDR3 is CSVSGRLLYGYTF. The CDR3 DNA reads as TGCAGCGTTTCGGGACGGTTGCTCTATGGCTACACCTTC. Full variable domain (remainder filled in from reference TRBV29-1 and TRBJ1-2): SAVISQKPSRDICQRGTSLTIQCQVDSQVTMMFWYRQQPGQSLTLIATANQGSEATYESGFVIDKFPISRPNLTFSTLTVSNMSPEDSSIYLCSVSGRLLYGYTFGSGTRLTVV.

This clone was counted only a few times. The chain recombines TRBV2 with TRBJ1-1; 7 bases match TRBD1. The CDR3 runs to 14 residues. Germline loops: CDR1 SNHLY, CDR2 FYNNEI. With V trimmed by 7 bases and J by 9 bases, 14 bases remained unmatched. CDR3 residues: CASTENAGTAQAFF. Written as DNA, the CDR3 is TGTGCCAGCACCGAAAATGCCGGGACAGCTCAAGCTTTCTTT.